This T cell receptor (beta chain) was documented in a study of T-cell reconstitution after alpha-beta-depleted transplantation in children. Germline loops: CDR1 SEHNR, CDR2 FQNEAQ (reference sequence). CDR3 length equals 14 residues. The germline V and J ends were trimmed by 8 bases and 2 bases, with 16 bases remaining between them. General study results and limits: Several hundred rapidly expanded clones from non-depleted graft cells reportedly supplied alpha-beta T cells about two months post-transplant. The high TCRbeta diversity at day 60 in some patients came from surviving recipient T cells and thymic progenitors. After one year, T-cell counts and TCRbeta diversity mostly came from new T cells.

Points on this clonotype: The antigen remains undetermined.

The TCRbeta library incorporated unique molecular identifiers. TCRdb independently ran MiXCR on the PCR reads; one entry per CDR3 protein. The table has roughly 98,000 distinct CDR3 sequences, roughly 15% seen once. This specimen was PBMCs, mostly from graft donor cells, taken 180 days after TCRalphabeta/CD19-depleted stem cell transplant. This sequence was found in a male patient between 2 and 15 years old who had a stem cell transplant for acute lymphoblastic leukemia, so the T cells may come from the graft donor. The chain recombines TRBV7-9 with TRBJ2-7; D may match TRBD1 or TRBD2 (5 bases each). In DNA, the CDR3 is TGTGCCAGCGCACGGCAGGGAGAGACCTACGAGCAGTACTTC. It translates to CASARQGETYEQYF.